This TCR beta chain was documented in a study of T cells expressing NK-cell markers. This CDR3 comprises 17 residues. Germline loops: CDR1 MGHRA, CDR2 YSYEKL. With the 5' RACE reads reprocessed, TCRdb shows one record per CDR3 protein and no DNA. The sample data list 200,000 to 300,000 distinct CDR3 sequences. The specimen was blood T cells: a sorted CD56 or NKG2C T cell subset, CD4+ or CD8+ T cells, or bulk PBMC T cells (not recorded which). The rearrangement links TRBV4-1 to TRBJ2-2; the TRBD1 assignment by TCRdb is unverifiable without DNA. The sequence was obtained from a woman between 18 and 70 years old in good health. CDR3 protein: CASSQDGRGRFTGELFF.